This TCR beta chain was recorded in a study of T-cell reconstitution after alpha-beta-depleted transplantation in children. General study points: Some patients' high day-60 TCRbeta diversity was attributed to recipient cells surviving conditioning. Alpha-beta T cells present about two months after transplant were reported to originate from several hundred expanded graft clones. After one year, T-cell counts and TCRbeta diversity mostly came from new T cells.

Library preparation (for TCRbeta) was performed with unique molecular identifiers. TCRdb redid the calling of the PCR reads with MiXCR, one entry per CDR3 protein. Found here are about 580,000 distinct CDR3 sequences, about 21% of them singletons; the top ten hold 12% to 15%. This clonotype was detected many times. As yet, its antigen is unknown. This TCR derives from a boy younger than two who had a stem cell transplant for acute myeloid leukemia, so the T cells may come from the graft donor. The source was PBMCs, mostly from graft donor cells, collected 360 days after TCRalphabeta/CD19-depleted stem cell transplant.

The DNA of the CDR3 is TGCGCCAGCAGCCAAGATAGACAGTCCTACGAGCAGTACTTC. This codes for CASSQDRQSYEQYF. V usage is TRBV4-3 and J usage is TRBJ2-7, with D perhaps matching TRBD1 (5 bases). In germline, CDR1 is LGHNA, CDR2 YSLEER. Deletions cut 0 bases from V and 1 base from J, with 7 bases between. This CDR3 has 14 amino acids.